This T cell receptor (beta chain) was obtained from a study of shared clonotypes between healthy human individuals (dated by TCRdb to about 2020). Concerning the study at large: The cohort comprised two women and a few men aged 18 to 49 years. For each donor, three plates each were used for CD4 naive and CD4 memory, two plates were used for CD8 naive, and one plate was used for CD8 memory. To estimate repertoire size and how much clonotypes are shared between individuals, the study performed deep sequencing of blood TCR repertoires from about five healthy adults. To increase sequencing depth and limit assay-specific biases, TCR repertoire library preparation and sequencing were carried out by different laboratories using diverse techniques. Each donor's leukapheresis produced roughly between roughly 0.85 and 10 billion PBMCs. Study-wide findings and limitations: Only blood was sampled, and tissue TCR repertoires likely differ from those in blood. Incomplete sequencing was indicated by rarefaction of sorted-subset datasets, despite the large sequencing depth. Naive subsets generally had larger estimated clonotype richness than memory subsets did. Based on pairwise subsampling, the degree of clonotype sharing among donors was expected to be affected by sequencing depth. Compared with non-shared clonotypes, the clonotypes found in all four sorted-subset donors had higher generation probabilities. When a few donors were compared, the shared fraction of clonotypes was roughly 5% for naive CD4, 3.5% to 4% for naive CD8, 2% to 2.5% for memory CD4, and less than 0.45% for memory CD8. Because the study included only a small number of donors, the genetic and exposure-history diversity represented was limited.

Note on this clone: Its antigen remains undetermined. No much larger clone is present one base from it, and per-base qualities are unavailable.

Using the deep immunoSEQ assay, multiplex PCR amplified TCR CDR3 regions from genomic DNA. Extracted genomic DNA from each cell subset was spread evenly across all wells of several immunoSEQ 96-well plates, with each plate serving as a replicate. For sorted subsets, 200 to 250 ng genomic DNA, equal to tens of thousands of T cell genomes, was loaded into each replicate PCR. The purified libraries were quantified using a Qubit 3.0 fluorometer, sized with a Bioanalyzer 2100, and then quantified again using the KAPA Library Quantification kit. A separate single-read 150-cycle Illumina NextSeq 550 flow cell was used to sequence each immunoSEQ 96-well plate. The published analysis was carried out like this. The immunoSEQ output contained only junctional sequences without quality scores, so filtering could not match that applied to full-length reads. Sequences were annotated with PyIR, a Python wrapper for IgBLAST v1.9, and V/J genes and CDR3 were assigned using IMGT germline references. Reads were filtered out if the reads had weak V/J assignments (E-value above 1e-6), no CDR3, stop codons, out-of-frame junctions, or ambiguous translated residues. V3J clonotypes were defined by identical inferred V gene, J gene, and CDR3 amino acid sequence. To compute the percentage overlap between repertoires, the number of shared unique clonotypes was divided by the size of the smaller repertoire. Three approaches were used to assess repertoire richness: RTK rarefaction, the Chao1 estimator, and Recon v2.1 estimates of unobserved clonotypes. For all TCRbeta clonotypes obtained by the gDNA method from several donors, generation probabilities were computed with OLGA. As stored in TCRdb, this immuneACCESS dataset retains in-frame rearrangements with V and J assigned. A fraction of the clones does not appear; measured against another copy, unresolved V genes explain less than half of the discrepancy, and the remainder lacks a known reason. That table furnishes V, J and clone size, whereas the DNA furnished D and trimming. Recorded for this sample are roughly 2.6 million clones; 90% to 95% of them occurred a single time. The ten largest make up about 0.13% of the sample.

The donors were healthy, HIV-negative adults with no recently reported acute infections or vaccinations. All donors were Caucasian adults living in Nashville, Tennessee, USA. Magnetic negative selection was used to enrich CD4+ T cells, after which naive cells were positively selected on CD45RA and the negative fraction became the memory subset. Blood was obtained by leukapheresis, after which PBMCs were separated by Ficoll-Histopaque density gradient centrifugation and cryopreserved in liquid nitrogen vapor phase. Purity and quantity of every magnetically sorted T cell population were checked by analytical flow cytometry. Genomic DNA was isolated from every sorted fraction and measured by UV absorbance on a Nanodrop 2000c. The TCR was taken from a man aged 18 to 29 in good health. The sample consisted of naive CD4+ T cells sorted from blood. The label giving this sample's cell subset or site can be read as: CD45RA+ positively selected.

Here the CDR3 is given as CASRKAGQGTPGELFF. In nucleotide form, the sequence is TGTGCCAGCAGGAAAGCGGGACAGGGGACTCCCGGGGAGCTGTTTTTT. The rearranged chain carries TRBV9 and TRBJ2-2, with TRBD1 matching 10 junction bases. The CDR3 contains 16 residues, cysteine and phenylalanine counted. Only the CDR3 portion is preserved as DNA: 48 bases, with reading frame beginning at the first base. Germline trimming: 5 bases from V, 6 bases from J; junction bases outside gene matches: 10. Sequences SGDLS (CDR1) and YYNGEE (CDR2) are obtained from the germline V gene.